Following are 21 T cell receptor beta chains from one sample sequenced in a study of STAT5B mutations in CD4+ large granular lymphocyte leukemia. Data came from immunoSEQ multiplex PCR; TCRdb stores just in-frame clones and leaves some out. The repertoire consists of approximately 31,000 clones, with roughly 72% occurring once and the leading ten covering 2%. The material sequenced was CD4+ T cells from blood buffy coats. The receptor set was obtained from a human donor in good health.

The rearrangement links TRBV28 to TRBJ2-5; a weak D match, TRBD2 (6 bases). CDR3 length: 14 amino acids. V shed 10 bases and J shed 5 bases, with 20 bases lying between them. The germline V gene encodes CDR1 MDHEN and CDR2 SYDVKM. Here the CDR3 reads CATLPGVGVETQYF. The DNA of the CDR3 is TGTGCCACTCTTCCGGGGGTTGGGGTGGAGACCCAGTACTTC.

This clone turned up a few times. The rearrangement joins TRBV19 to TRBJ2-5, with D possibly matching TRBD1 (6 bases). The CDR3 is 14 amino acids. Per the germline V gene, CDR1 is LNHDA and CDR2 is SQIVND (reference sequence). Trimming cost V 3 bases and J 5 bases, with 13 bases left between them. The CDR3 nucleotides are TGTGCCAGTAGTATTACAGGGACCGGGGAGACCCAGTACTTC. Translated, it gives CASSITGTGETQYF.

Details on this clone: Relative to the germline gene, one junction end is altered; a read error may explain this. The V and J genes are TRBV20-1 and TRBJ1-1, with D maybe TRBD1 (6 bases). From germline, CDR1 is DFQATT and CDR2 SNEGSKA (reference sequence). CDR3 size: 10 residues. CDR3 protein: CSARDDRSVF. The CDR3 region has the DNA TGCAGTGCTAGAGATGACAGGTCTGTCTTT.

V is TRBV19 and J is TRBJ2-7, with TRBD1 matching over 7 bases. The CDR3 loop spans 16 amino acids. Trimming removed 1 base from V and 3 bases from J; junction bases left unmatched: 9. Germline V gene lookup returns CDR1 LNHDA and CDR2 SQIVND (reference sequence). The CDR3, as DNA: TGTGCCAGTAGTATAGGCTCACAGGGGACCATCTACGAGCAGTACTTC. Protein: CASSIGSQGTIYEQYF.

V and J are TRBV7-2 and TRBJ2-3; TRBD1 agrees at 8 bases. Germline V gene sequence: CDR1 SGHTA, CDR2 FQGNSA. The trim removed 5 bases at V and 6 bases at J, leaving 13 bases unmatched. The CDR3 runs 16 residues. The DNA of the CDR3 is TGTGCCAGCAGCCGTCGGACAGGGATCCGGGTGGATACGCAGTATTTT. Translating gives CASSRRTGIRVDTQYF.

This clone was seen only a few times. The chain uses TRBV18 and TRBJ2-2; a possible D gene is TRBD1 (6 bases). Germline lookup yields CDR1 KGHSH and CDR2 LQKENI. Deletions cut 4 bases from V and 3 bases from J, with 12 bases between. This CDR3 comprises 15 residues. The chain's CDR3 is CASSLPGTYTGELFF. CDR3 nucleotide sequence: TGTGCCAGCTCACTACCCGGGACATACACCGGGGAGCTGTTTTTT.

In its sample, this clone was seen a few times. This sequence joins TRBV18 and TRBJ2-7, with 11 positions matching TRBD2. CDR3 length: 14 residues. Trimming at V came to 5 bases and at J to 3 bases, leaving 3 bases not matched to a gene. The germline gives CDR1 KGHSH, CDR2 LQKENI. In nucleotides, the CDR3 is TGTGCCAGCTCAACCGGGACTAGCGGCTACGAGCAGTACTTC. It yields the protein CASSTGTSGYEQYF.

The rearrangement joins TRBV7-8 to TRBJ2-7; 7 bases fit TRBD1. Germline CDR1 reads SGHVS; CDR2 reads FQNEAQ. V lost 2 bases, J lost 4 bases, and 2 bases stayed unmatched. The CDR3 length is 13 residues. The CDR3 nucleotides read TGTGCCAGCAGCTTACGACAGGGTTACGAGCAGTACTTC. This encodes CASSLRQGYEQYF.

The chain recombines TRBV19 with TRBJ1-1; TRBD1 matches at 9 bases. V dropped 5 bases and J dropped 0; count of bases not matched to a gene: 4. The CDR3 has 15 residues. The germline gives CDR1 LNHDA, CDR2 SQIVND (reference sequence). The chain's CDR3 is CASSFGTGLNTEAFF. CDR3 bases: TGTGCCAGTAGTTTTGGGACAGGGTTGAACACTGAAGCTTTCTTT.

The table lists this clone with a few counts. The chain links TRBV6-6 to TRBJ1-2; a possible D gene is TRBD1 (6 bases). The CDR3 is 15 amino acids. Germline loops: CDR1 MNHNY, CDR2 SVGAGI (reference sequence). Trimming stripped 2 bases from V and 3 bases from J, with 13 bases between. As DNA, the CDR3 is TGTGCCAGCAGTTACGGATCAGGGGATGACTATGGCTACACCTTC. Protein sequence: CASSYGSGDDYGYTF.

The V gene is TRBV2, the J gene TRBJ2-4; D is perhaps TRBD1 or TRBD2 (5 bases each). CDR3 size: 14 residues. CDR1 is SNHLY, CDR2 FYNNEI, per germline. The ends were cut back, 6 bases at V and 6 bases at J, with 15 bases in the middle. CDR3 loop: CASRGETAPNIQYF. The DNA of the CDR3 is TGTGCCAGCAGGGGGGAGACAGCCCCAAACATTCAGTACTTC.

The gene calls are TRBV6-5 and TRBJ2-6, with 10 bases fitting TRBD1. The CDR3 contains 15 residues. Germline lookup yields CDR1 MNHEY and CDR2 SVGAGI. V lost 5 bases to trimming and J lost 4 bases; unmatched junction nucleotides: 2. This CDR3 reads CASSADRGGANVLTF. CDR3 in DNA: TGTGCCAGCAGTGCGGACAGGGGGGGGGCCAACGTCCTGACTTTC.

The rearrangement joins TRBV19 to TRBJ2-1; D is possibly TRBD2 (6 bases). Germline assignment: CDR1 LNHDA and CDR2 SQIVND (reference sequence). The V and J ends lost 6 bases and 8 bases respectively, with 17 bases between them. The length of the CDR3 is 14 residues. The CDR3, as DNA: TGTGCCAGTAGGACCTTTCGGGGGAACGATGAGCAGTTCTTC. Its protein is CASRTFRGNDEQFF.

J is TRBJ1-1 and V is TRBV19; D unclear. The CDR3 covers 11 residues. V was trimmed by 3 bases and J by 8 bases, leaving 7 bases between them. Germline V gene lookup returns CDR1 LNHDA and CDR2 SQIVND (reference sequence). The CDR3 DNA sequence: TGTGCCAGTAGTATGGGGATGGAAGCTTTCTTT. Its translation is CASSMGMEAFF. The entire variable domain, with the rest obtained from reference TRBV19 and TRBJ1-1, is as follows: DGGITQSPKYLFRKEGQNVTLSCEQNLNHDAMYWYRQDPGQGLRLIYYSQIVNDFQKGDIAEGYSVSREKKESFPLTVTSAQKNPTAFYLCASSMGMEAFFGQGTRLTVV.

The rearrangement uses TRBV19 and TRBJ2-7; no definite D call. The V end was cut by 4 bases, the J end by 0 bases, with 7 bases between. The CDR3 sequence is 13 residues long. Germline lookup yields CDR1 LNHDA and CDR2 SQIVND (reference sequence). CDR3 in amino acids: CASSKRSSYEQYF. The CDR3 DNA reads TGTGCCAGTAGTAAACGGAGCTCCTACGAGCAGTACTTC.

The V gene is TRBV5-1, the J gene TRBJ2-3, with a possible D match to TRBD1 (5 bases). The length of the CDR3 is 15 residues. V lost 0 bases and J 0 bases, leaving 8 bases between the germline ends. The germline CDR1 and CDR2 sequences are SGHRS and YFSETQ. This chain's CDR3 is CASSLGTYSTDTQYF. CDR3 bases: TGCGCCAGCAGCTTGGGGACATATAGCACAGATACGCAGTATTTT.

The rearrangement links TRBV27 to TRBJ2-3; 9 nucleotides line up with TRBD2. V was pared by 5 bases and J by 1 base, with 10 bases of the junction left unmatched. This CDR3 spans 17 amino acids. CDR1 is MNHEY and CDR2 is SMNVEV in the germline V gene (reference sequence). The CDR3 sequence is CASSLRGRGGGTDTQYF. DNA of the CDR3: TGTGCCAGCAGTCTTCGGGGGCGGGGGGGCGGCACAGATACGCAGTATTTT.

This clone was found a few times. The chain carries TRBV27 and TRBJ1-1, with 8 bases fitting TRBD1. With 5 bases clipped from V and 5 bases from J, the junction kept 10 bases outside the gene matches. The germline V gene has CDR1 MNHEY and CDR2 SMNVEV (reference sequence). CDR3 length: 15 residues. The CDR3 sequence is CASSARTGSLTEAFF. In nucleotides, the CDR3 is TGTGCCAGCAGTGCCCGGACAGGGAGTTTAACTGAAGCTTTCTTT.

The J gene is TRBJ2-1, the V gene TRBV5-1, with D perhaps matching TRBD1 (6 bases). This CDR3 contains 13 residues. V gave up 2 bases and J gave up 5 bases, with 8 bases separating them. Per germline, CDR1 SGHRS and CDR2 YFSETQ. CDR3 in DNA: TGCGCCAGCAGCTTAGACAGGAACAATGAGCAGTTCTTC. It yields the protein CASSLDRNNEQFF.

The V gene is TRBV7-2, the J gene TRBJ2-7; 9 bases are shared with TRBD1. V trimming: 0 bases; J trimming: 4 bases; junction bases outside the gene matches: 4. The V gene's germline CDR1 is SGHTA and CDR2 FQGNSA. This CDR3 spans 15 amino acids. As DNA, the CDR3 is TGTGCCAGCAGCTTAGCCCCCGGGACAGGGTACGAGCAGTACTTC. It specifies CASSLAPGTGYEQYF.

This chain connects TRBV7-2 to TRBJ2-1; D ambiguous. The CDR3 is 15 residues long. Germline CDR1 reads SGHTA; CDR2 reads FQGNSA. V dropped 6 bases and J dropped 0 bases, with 12 bases sitting between them. CDR3 coding DNA: TGTGCCAGCAGACAGAGCGCAAACTCCTACAATGAGCAGTTCTTC. Protein product: CASRQSANSYNEQFF.